This T cell receptor beta chain was captured by sequencing in a study of T cells in Graves' hyperthyroidism and ophthalmopathy. This clonotype was recorded many times. Antigen: not known. Inclusion characteristics of ophthalmopathy patients comprised a Clinical Activity Score of at least 3, a NOSPECS grade of at least 4, and duration under 3 months. Each 10 ml fresh peripheral blood draw supplied the PBMCs. What was amplified from RNA transcripts were TCR beta CDR3 regions. The HTBI set primed first-round TCR CDR3 RT-PCR. TCRdb re-called the multiplex PCR reads with MiXCR, one entry per CDR3 protein. The sample has about 270,000 distinct CDR3 sequences; about 25% are singletons. Whole-study results and caveats: Ophthalmopathy, as predicted by the model, came a median around 6 months after the prediction. Through a model of 13 V-J features, ophthalmopathy was separated from stable hyperthyroidism.

V was shortened by 6 bases and J by 2 bases, with 17 bases between the two germline ends. The germline V gene encodes CDR1 DFQATT and CDR2 SNEGSKA (reference sequence). The CDR3 contains 14 residues. Sequencing was performed on blood. The source of this sequence is a woman in her thirties or forties with Graves' ophthalmopathy. The chain joins TRBV20-1 to TRBJ2-7; perhaps TRBD1 as D (6 bases). CDR3 DNA: TGCAGTGCCTGGGGGCTAGGCTCCACCTACGAGCAGTACTTC. It yields the protein CSAWGLGSTYEQYF.